These T cell receptor beta chains were read from a single sample in a study of cytomegalovirus exposure and HLA in healthy donors. TCRdb's table, derived via immunoSEQ multiplex PCR, lists solely in-frame clones and lacks some. The profile shows about 150,000 clones, around 80% of them singletons. The source material was PBMCs. Receptor source: a woman between 40 and 55 years old in good health and CMV-seronegative. The CDR3 runs from the conserved cysteine through the conserved F or W. The D gene is left open where the match is weak. Clone sizes are given selectively: once, few, many, or a class where the clone is expanded.

j_gene: TRBJ1-4
abundance: few
v_gene: TRBV5-4
d_gene: NA
CDR3aa: CASSLGVGGKLFF
CDR3nt: TGTGCCAGCAGCTTGGGGGTCGGCGGAAAACTGTTTTTT

j_gene: TRBJ2-7
abundance: NA
v_gene: TRBV5-1
d_gene: TRBD2
CDR3aa: CASSFLAGPTYEQYF
CDR3nt: TGCGCCAGCAGCTTCCTAGCGGGACCTACCTACGAGCAGTACTTC

j_gene: TRBJ1-1
abundance: once
v_gene: TRBV7-9
d_gene: NA
CDR3aa: CAIRLMRETNTEAFF
CDR3nt: TGTGCCATCCGATTGATGAGGGAGACGAACACTGAAGCTTTCTTT

j_gene: TRBJ1-5
abundance: NA
v_gene: TRBV5-6
d_gene: NA
CDR3aa: CASSGGAGGTNQPQHF
CDR3nt: TGTGCCAGCAGCGGGGGTGCGGGGGGGACCAATCAGCCCCAGCATTTT

j_gene: TRBJ2-7
abundance: once
v_gene: TRBV6-1
d_gene: NA
CDR3aa: CAIRRESYEQYF
CDR3nt: TGTGCCATAAGACGGGAGTCCTACGAGCAGTACTTC

j_gene: TRBJ1-2
abundance: NA
v_gene: TRBV7-2
d_gene: TRBD1
CDR3aa: CASSSYDWDRRGYTF
CDR3nt: TGTGCCAGCAGCTCCTACGATTGGGACAGGCGCGGCTACACCTTC

j_gene: TRBJ2-3
abundance: NA
v_gene: TRBV5-1
d_gene: NA
CDR3aa: CASSLAPSSTDTQYF
CDR3nt: TGCGCCAGCAGCCTGGCGCCGAGTAGCACAGATACGCAGTATTTT

j_gene: TRBJ2-2
abundance: NA
v_gene: TRBV13
d_gene: TRBD2
CDR3aa: CASRKRGTLNTGELFF
CDR3nt: TGTGCCAGCAGAAAGCGGGGGACCCTGAACACCGGGGAGCTGTTTTTT

j_gene: TRBJ2-3
abundance: NA
v_gene: TRBV10-3
d_gene: TRBD1
CDR3aa: CAISESGGLDTQYF
CDR3nt: TGTGCCATCAGTGAGTCAGGGGGCCTAGATACGCAGTATTTT

j_gene: TRBJ2-1
abundance: NA
v_gene: TRBV2
d_gene: TRBD1
CDR3aa: CASRGDRTYNEQFF
CDR3nt: TGTGCCAGCAGGGGGGACAGAACTTACAATGAGCAGTTCTTC

j_gene: TRBJ2-7
abundance: NA
v_gene: TRBV27
d_gene: TRBD1
CDR3aa: CASSLTGSTYEQYF
CDR3nt: TGTGCCAGCAGTTTGACAGGGTCCACCTACGAGCAGTACTTC

j_gene: TRBJ2-5
abundance: once
v_gene: TRBV5-5
d_gene: NA
CDR3aa: CASSPRVPEETQYF
CDR3nt: TGTGCCAGCAGCCCCCGGGTTCCTGAAGAGACCCAGTACTTC

j_gene: TRBJ2-5
abundance: NA
v_gene: TRBV30
d_gene: TRBD2
CDR3aa: CAWTTFRTSGRIKETQYF
CDR3nt: TGTGCCTGGACCACTTTTCGGACTAGCGGTAGGATAAAAGAGACCCAGTACTTC

j_gene: TRBJ1-2
abundance: NA
v_gene: TRBV7-9
d_gene: NA
CDR3aa: CASSLGGVYGYTF
CDR3nt: TGTGCCAGCAGCTTAGGAGGCGTCTATGGCTACACCTTC

j_gene: TRBJ1-4
abundance: NA
v_gene: TRBV5-1
d_gene: TRBD1
CDR3aa: CASSSDRGPTNEKLFF
CDR3nt: TGCGCCAGCAGCTCCGACAGGGGGCCGACTAATGAAAAACTGTTTTTT

j_gene: TRBJ1-1
abundance: NA
v_gene: TRBV6-1
d_gene: TRBD1
CDR3aa: CASSAIPDRGVRAFF
CDR3nt: TGTGCCAGCAGCGCGATACCGGACAGGGGAGTAAGAGCTTTCTTT

j_gene: TRBJ1-4
abundance: once
v_gene: TRBV19
d_gene: NA
CDR3aa: CASRQFREIREKLFF
CDR3nt: TGTGCCAGTAGACAATTCAGGGAAATAAGAGAAAAACTGTTTTTT

j_gene: TRBJ2-7
abundance: NA
v_gene: TRBV28
d_gene: NA
CDR3aa: CASSLGGPYEQYF
CDR3nt: TGTGCCAGCAGTTTAGGGGGCCCCTACGAGCAGTACTTC